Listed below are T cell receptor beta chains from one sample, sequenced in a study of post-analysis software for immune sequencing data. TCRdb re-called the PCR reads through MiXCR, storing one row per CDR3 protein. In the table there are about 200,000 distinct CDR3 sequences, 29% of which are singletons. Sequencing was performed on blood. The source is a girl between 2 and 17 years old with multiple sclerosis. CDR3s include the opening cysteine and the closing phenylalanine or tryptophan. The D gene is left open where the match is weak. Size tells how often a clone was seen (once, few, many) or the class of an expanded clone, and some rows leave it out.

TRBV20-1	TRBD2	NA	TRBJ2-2	CSASNGLAGGTGELFF	TGCAGTGCTAGTAACGGACTAGCGGGAGGTACCGGGGAGCTGTTTTTT
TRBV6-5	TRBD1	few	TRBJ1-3	CASRVDRVAGNTIYF	TGTGCCAGCAGGGTGGACAGGGTCGCGGGAAACACCATATATTTT
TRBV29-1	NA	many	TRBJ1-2	CSVERPGDYGYTF	TGCAGCGTTGAAAGGCCGGGGGACTATGGCTACACCTTC
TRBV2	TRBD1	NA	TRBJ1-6	CASRAPTGDNSPLHF	TGTGCCAGCAGGGCCCCCACAGGGGATAATTCACCCCTCCACTTT
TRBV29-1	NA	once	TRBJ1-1	CGARRGTEAFF	TGCGGCGCCCGAAGAGGCACTGAAGCTTTCTTT
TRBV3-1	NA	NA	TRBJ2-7	CASSRAHYEQYF	TGTGCCAGCAGCCGAGCCCACTACGAGCAGTACTTC
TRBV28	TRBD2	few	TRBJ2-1	CASRRLAGLDEQFF	TGTGCCAGCCGAAGACTAGCGGGGCTGGATGAGCAGTTCTTC
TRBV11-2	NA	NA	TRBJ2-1	CASSLAGASYNEQFF	TGTGCCAGCAGCTTAGCGGGGGCATCCTACAATGAGCAGTTCTTC
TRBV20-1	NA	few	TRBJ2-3	CSARDPAGGSTDTQYF	TGCAGTGCTAGAGATCCGGCGGGCGGAAGCACAGATACGCAGTATTTT
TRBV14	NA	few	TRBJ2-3	CASSQAGGLTDTQYF	TGTGCCAGCAGCCAGGCAGGCGGCCTCACAGATACGCAGTATTTT
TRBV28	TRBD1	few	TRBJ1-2	CASSPPTGDYGYTF	TGTGCCAGCAGTCCACCGACAGGGGACTATGGCTACACCTTC
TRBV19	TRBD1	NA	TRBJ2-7	CASSSQTGPNEQYF	TGTGCCAGTAGTTCGCAGACAGGGCCGAACGAGCAGTACTTC
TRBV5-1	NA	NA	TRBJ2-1	CARNRWLGGVGQTNEQFF	TGCGCCCGCAACCGTTGGCTCGGGGGAGTTGGTCAAACCAATGAGCAGTTCTTC
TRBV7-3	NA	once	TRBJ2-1	CASSPSGDTRNEQFF	TGTGCCAGCAGCCCGTCCGGGGATACCCGCAATGAGCAGTTCTTC
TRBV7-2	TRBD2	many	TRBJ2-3	CASSSSRLAGGRADTQYF	TGTGCCAGCAGCTCCTCCCGCCTAGCGGGGGGGCGGGCAGATACGCAGTATTTT